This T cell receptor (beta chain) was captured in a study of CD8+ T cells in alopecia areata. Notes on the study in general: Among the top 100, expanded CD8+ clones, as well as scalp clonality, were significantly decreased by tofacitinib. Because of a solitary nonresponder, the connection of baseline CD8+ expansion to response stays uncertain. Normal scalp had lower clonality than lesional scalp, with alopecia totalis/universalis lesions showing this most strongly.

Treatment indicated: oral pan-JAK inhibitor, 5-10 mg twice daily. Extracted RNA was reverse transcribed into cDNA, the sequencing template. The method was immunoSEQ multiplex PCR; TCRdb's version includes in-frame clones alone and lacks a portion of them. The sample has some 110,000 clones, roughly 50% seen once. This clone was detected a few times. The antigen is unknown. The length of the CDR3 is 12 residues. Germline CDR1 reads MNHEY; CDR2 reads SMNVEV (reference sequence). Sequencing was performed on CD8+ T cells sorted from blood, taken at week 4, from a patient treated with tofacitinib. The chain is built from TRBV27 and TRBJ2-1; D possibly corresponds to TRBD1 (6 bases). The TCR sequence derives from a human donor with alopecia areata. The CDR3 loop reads CAGCGRGIEQFF. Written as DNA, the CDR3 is TGTGCGGGCTGTGGCAGGGGAATCGAGCAGTTCTTC.